The 14 T cell receptor beta chains presented below share a single source sample, sequenced in a study of patients and donors after allogeneic stem cell transplantation. TCRdb called the RT-PCR reads again in MiXCR, with one record for every CDR3 protein. The sample has about 960,000 distinct CDR3 sequences, around 17% seen once. Sequenced sample: blood, either unsorted or a sorted T cell fraction (not recorded which). The receptors were gathered from a human donor who was either an allogeneic HSCT recipient or a stem cell or donor lymphocyte infusion donor (not recorded which). It is not recorded whose cells these are; they may come from a transplant donor.

The V gene is TRBV12-3 or TRBV12-4, the J gene TRBJ1-1; 8 bases map to TRBD1. The CDR3 contains 14 residues. With V trimmed by 5 bases and J by 4 bases, 6 bases remained unmatched. CDR3 sequence: CASSPIGTGTEAFF. The CDR3 DNA is TGTGCCAGCAGTCCGATCGGGACAGGCACTGAAGCTTTCTTT.

The genes are TRBV10-3 and TRBJ1-2, with D uncertain. Germline CDR1 ENHRY, CDR2 SYGVKD. Trimming shortened V by 7 bases and J by 2 bases, and 17 bases separated the two germline ends. CDR3 length: 15 amino acids. In DNA form, the CDR3 reads TGTGCCATCATTACGGGCCTCAAGGCCAACTATGGCTACACCTTC. Translation: CAIITGLKANYGYTF.

V usage is TRBV2 and J usage is TRBJ1-2, with TRBD1 matching 7 bases. Germline V lookup: CDR1 SNHLY, CDR2 FYNNEI. V trimming: 4 bases; J trimming: 3 bases; junction bases outside the gene matches: 5. The CDR3 length is 14 residues. This CDR3 is CASSGPGQHYGYTF. The DNA for the CDR3 is TGTGCCAGCAGTGGACCGGGACAGCACTATGGCTACACCTTC.

This clonotype has more than one count but fewer than ten. The chain recombines TRBV20-1 with TRBJ2-3; 12 bases are shared with TRBD2. CDR1 is DFQATT, CDR2 SNEGSKA, per germline (reference sequence). J was trimmed by 4 bases and V by 6 bases; bases with no gene match: 8. The CDR3 sequence is 15 residues long. The CDR3 DNA sequence: TGCAGTGCCCAATGGACTAGCGGGACGGCAGATACGCAGTATTTT. Amino acids: CSAQWTSGTADTQYF.

This clonotype was detected a few times. The CDR3 region is CASSFAASGETQYF. Written as DNA, the CDR3 is TGTGCCAGCAGCTTCGCTGCTAGCGGAGAGACCCAGTACTTC. This chain links TRBV7-2 with TRBJ2-5; the match to TRBD2 covers 7 bases. J lost 4 bases, V lost 3 bases, and 5 bases had no gene match. Germline V lookup: CDR1 SGHTA, CDR2 FQGNSA. The CDR3 consists of 14 residues.

This clonotype was counted a few times. The gene calls are TRBV12-3 or TRBV12-4 and TRBJ1-1; D remains unclear. The V end lost 5 bases, the J end lost 1 base, and 11 bases lay between the germline ends. This CDR3 has 14 residues. For the CDR3, the DNA is TGTGCCAGCAGTCATGGACGGCGGAACACTGAAGCTTTCTTT. Its translation is CASSHGRRNTEAFF.

The V call is TRBV20-1, the J call TRBJ2-1, with 14 bases lining up with TRBD2. V trimming: 0 bases; J trimming: 9 bases; junction bases outside the gene matches: 7. There are 16 residues in the CDR3. Looked up from germline, CDR1 is DFQATT and CDR2 is SNEGSKA (reference sequence). The CDR3 nucleotides read TGCAGTGCTAGAGATCGACTAGCGGGAGGGCACGCTGAGCAGTTCTTC. This codes for CSARDRLAGGHAEQFF.

This chain joins TRBV7-6 and TRBJ2-1; no clear D. Trimming stripped 2 bases from V and 0 bases from J, with 8 bases between. The CDR3 runs to 15 residues. Germline CDR1 is SGHVS and CDR2 is FNYEAQ. The CDR3 sequence: CASSLHPSSYNEQFF. CDR3 DNA: TGTGCCAGCAGCTTACATCCCAGCTCCTACAATGAGCAGTTCTTC. Full variable domain (rest looked up from reference TRBV7-6 and TRBJ2-1): GAGVSQSPRYKVTKRGQDVALRCDPISGHVSLYWYRQALGQGPEFLTYFNYEAQQDKSGLPNDRFSAERPEGSISTLTIQRTEQRDSAMYRCASSLHPSSYNEQFFGPGTRLTVL.

This clonotype was counted between two and nine times. V usage is TRBV7-2 and J usage is TRBJ2-1; 8 bases agree with TRBD2. Germline values: CDR1 SGHTA, CDR2 FQGNSA. The CDR3 is 15 residues long. V lost 4 bases and J lost 4; bases outside the gene matches: 6. CDR3 region: CASSSLSGMYNEQFF. The CDR3 DNA reads as TGTGCCAGCAGCTCACTTAGCGGGATGTACAATGAGCAGTTCTTC.

This clonotype was observed a handful of times. The V and J genes are TRBV20-1 and TRBJ1-4, with 11 bases matching TRBD1. The CDR3 is made up of 13 amino acids. V lost 5 bases, J lost 10 bases, and 6 bases stayed unmatched. The germline V gene encodes CDR1 DFQATT and CDR2 SNEGSKA (reference sequence). The CDR3 DNA reads as TGCAGTGCTGCCGGGACAGGGGGAATAAAACTGTTTTTT. Amino acids: CSAAGTGGIKLFF.

This chain links TRBV25-1 with TRBJ2-1; D remains unclear. Trimming pared 10 bases from V and 5 bases from J, leaving 18 bases between. The CDR3 is 14 residues long. Germline lookup yields CDR1 MGHDK and CDR2 SYGVNS. As DNA, the CDR3 is TGTGCCACTCTCTCCTATTGGGGAAACAATGAGCAGTTCTTC. Amino acids: CATLSYWGNNEQFF.

A few counts support this clonotype. The chain carries TRBV11-3 and TRBJ2-1, with 7 bases fitting TRBD2. This CDR3 comprises 15 residues. Germline V gene sequence: CDR1 SGHNT, CDR2 YENEEA. Trimming cost V 4 bases and J 4 bases; bases outside gene matches: 7. Here the CDR3 DNA reads TGTGCCAGCAGCTCGGGGGGACTGTTATACAATGAGCAGTTCTTC. Amino acid sequence: CASSSGGLLYNEQFF.

Concerning this clonotype: A much bigger clone sits one base away, suggesting this may be a read error. The genes are TRBV30 and TRBJ2-7; TRBD1 matches at 8 bases. Germline V gives CDR1 GTSNPN, CDR2 SVGIG (reference sequence). This CDR3 is 13 amino acids long. V gave up 8 bases and J gave up 5 bases; unmatched junction bases: 11. CDR3 in amino acids: CAQADRGSHEQYF. CDR3 in DNA: TGTGCCCAGGCAGACAGGGGCAGCCACGAGCAGTACTTC.

This clonotype was observed a handful of times. This chain links TRBV7-6 with TRBJ1-4, with D perhaps TRBD1 (5 bases). The V end was cut by 5 bases, the J end by 4 bases, with 20 bases between. CDR3 length equals 17 residues. Germline assignment: CDR1 SGHVS and CDR2 FNYEAQ. CDR3 coding DNA: TGTGCCAGCAGCCCGACAGACCCCAGGTTTGGTAATGAAAAACTGTTTTTT. This translates into CASSPTDPRFGNEKLFF.